A single TCR beta chain is shown here with its context. Clones were read by immunoSEQ multiplex PCR, and TCRdb kept only the in-frame ones, dropping some. The profile shows about 100,000 clones, roughly 84% of them singletons. CDR3 length: 13 residues. J was trimmed by 8 bases and V by 5 bases; bases with no gene match: 7. The sample originates from a study of control samples from healthy donors and cancer patients. The clonotype comes from a woman aged 50 to 60 in good health. V gene TRBV12-3 or TRBV12-4 combines with J gene TRBJ1-2; 8 bases map to TRBD1. The sequencing input was blood. This chain's CDR3 is CASSGFGTGGYTF. DNA for the CDR3: TGTGCCAGCAGTGGGTTCGGGACAGGCGGCTACACCTTC.